This paragraph covers one TCR beta chain sequence. This clone was seen at least ten times. It lacks a known antigen. No base quality values were provided; no much bigger clone lies one nucleotide off. CDR1 and CDR2, looked up from the germline V gene, are SGHTA and FQGNSA. Compared with germline, V lacks 5 bases and J lacks 3 bases; bases without a gene match: 12. From its cysteine to its phenylalanine, the CDR3 spans 16 amino acids. CDR3 DNA only is kept here, 48 bases in frame from base 1. The sample comes from a study of shared clonotypes between healthy human individuals (dated by TCRdb to 2018 to 2020). Regarding the study in general: The cohort comprised two women and a few men aged 18 to 49 years. To increase sequencing depth and limit assay-specific biases, different laboratories used diverse techniques to prepare libraries and sequence TCR repertoires. Leukapheresis yielded between about 0.85 and 9 billion PBMCs per donor. To estimate repertoire size and how much clonotypes are shared between individuals, the study performed deep sequencing of blood TCR repertoires from a handful of healthy adults. Summary of the overall study and its limitations: The genetic and exposure-history diversity represented was limited by the small number of donors. Based on pairwise subsampling, the degree of clonotype sharing among donors was expected to be affected by sequencing depth. Sampling was restricted to blood, and TCR repertoires in tissue are likely to differ from TCR repertoires in blood.

The donors were healthy, HIV-negative adults who had no recently reported acute infections or vaccinations. All donors were Caucasian adults living in Nashville, Tennessee, USA. For unsorted samples, about 90 million PBMCs were counted, and genomic DNA was extracted using the QIAamp DNA Blood Mini kit. Blood was obtained by leukapheresis, after which PBMCs were separated by Ficoll-Histopaque density gradient centrifugation and cryopreserved in liquid nitrogen vapor phase. Using the deep immunoSEQ assay, TCR CDR3 regions were amplified from genomic DNA by multiplex PCR. Extracted genomic DNA from each cell subset was spread evenly across all wells of several immunoSEQ 96-well plates, with each plate serving as a replicate. For unsorted PBMC, around 310 ng of genomic DNA, equivalent to about 30,000 T cell genomes, went into each replicate PCR. Unsorted PBMC genomic DNA was sequenced across ten immunoSEQ deep assay plates. Purified libraries were quantified with a Qubit 3.0 fluorometer, sized on a Bioanalyzer 2100, and re-quantified with the KAPA Library Quantification kit. Every immunoSEQ 96-well plate was sequenced on a dedicated single-read 150-cycle Illumina NextSeq 550 flow cell. Concerning the study's data processing: Because the immunoSEQ output included only junctional sequences and no quality scores, the filtering could not be the same as the filtering used for full-length reads. Sequences were annotated with PyIR, a Python wrapper for IgBLAST v1.9, using IMGT germline references to assign V/J genes and CDR3. Reads were filtered out if the reads had weak V/J assignments (E-value above 1e-6), no CDR3, stop codons, out-of-frame junctions, or ambiguous translated residues. V3J clonotypes were defined as sequences sharing an identical inferred V gene, J gene, and CDR3 amino acid sequence. Percentage overlap between repertoires was computed as shared unique clonotypes divided by the size of the smaller repertoire. RTK rarefaction, the Chao1 estimator, and Recon v2.1 estimates of unobserved clonotypes were used to assess repertoire richness. In TCRdb, the immuneACCESS table is reduced to in-frame sequences with V and J assigned. These tables do not hold every clone; where another copy was compared, an unresolved V gene accounts for under half, and the others remain unexplained. V and J calls and clone size are copied from that table; D and trimming were computed from the DNA. This sample is represented by 450,000 to 550,000 clones; 79% of them were singletons. The ten largest clones represent roughly 13% of the sample.

This receptor was obtained from a woman aged 40 to 49 in good health. Some clones in this sample may be carry-over from other donors' samples. What was sequenced was PBMCs. The V and J genes are TRBV7-2 and TRBJ2-7, with 8 bases matching TRBD1. The DNA reads as follows: TGTGCCAGCAGCCACCTTAGGGCAGGGGGCTTCTACGAGCAGTACTTC. Protein translation: CASSHLRAGGFYEQYF.